This T cell receptor beta chain was sequenced for a study of memory CD8 T cells in hepatitis C reinfection. For the study at large: After reinfection, a couple of primary-infection resolvers became chronically infected. HCV reinfection: RNA-positive following two negative tests at least 60 days apart. Pre-reinfection samples were taken 55 to 20 weeks before detection.

This clone came up once. The CDR3 covers 18 residues. Germline assignment: CDR1 GTSNPN and CDR2 SVGIG (reference sequence). The V and J ends lost 0 bases and 5 bases, in that order; junction bases with no gene match: 11. Time point meaning: pre-reinfection, 55 to 20 weeks before reinfection detection. Sorted cells were sequenced directly ex vivo without any in vitro expansion. A couple of donors provided sorted CD3+ CD8+ CD45RO- naive CD8 T cells at all three reinfection time points. Sequencing was performed with immunoSEQ multiplex PCR; in TCRdb, only in-frame clones are kept and a portion is missing. The repertoire includes approximately 52,000 clones, roughly 86% of them detected once, and more than 0.8% sits in the top ten.

This chain connects TRBV30 to TRBJ2-1; 12 nucleotides match TRBD1. The sequence derives from a man aged 18 to 29 with hepatitis C virus infection. Sequences were obtained from naive CD8+ T cells sorted from blood. This CDR3 reads CAWSVLLGTGGKDNEQFF. The CDR3 DNA reads TGTGCCTGGAGTGTCCTTCTCGGGACAGGGGGCAAGGACAATGAGCAGTTCTTC.